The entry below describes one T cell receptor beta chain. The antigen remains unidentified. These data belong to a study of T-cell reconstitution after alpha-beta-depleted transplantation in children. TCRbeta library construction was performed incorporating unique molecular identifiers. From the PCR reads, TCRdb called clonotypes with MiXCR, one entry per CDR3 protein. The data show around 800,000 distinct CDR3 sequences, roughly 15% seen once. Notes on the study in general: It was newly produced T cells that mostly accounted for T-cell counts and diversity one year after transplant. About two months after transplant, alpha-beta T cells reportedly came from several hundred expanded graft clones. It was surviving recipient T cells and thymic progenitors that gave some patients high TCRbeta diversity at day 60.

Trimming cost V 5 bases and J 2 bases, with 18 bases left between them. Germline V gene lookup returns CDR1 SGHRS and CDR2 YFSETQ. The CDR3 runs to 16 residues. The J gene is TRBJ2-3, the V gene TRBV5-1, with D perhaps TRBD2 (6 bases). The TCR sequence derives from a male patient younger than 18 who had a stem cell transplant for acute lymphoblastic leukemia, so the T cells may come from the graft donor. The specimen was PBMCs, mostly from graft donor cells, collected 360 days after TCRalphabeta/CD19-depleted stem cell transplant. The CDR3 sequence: CASSFPTGTDTDTQYF. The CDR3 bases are TGCGCCAGCAGTTTCCCCACCGGGACTGACACAGATACGCAGTATTTT.